The rows below give T cell receptor beta chains drawn from one sample of a study of CD8+ T cells in alopecia areata. The protocol was immunoSEQ multiplex PCR, while the TCRdb copy is restricted to in-frame clones and leaves out a portion. In the table there are 130,000 to 150,000 clones, around 86% of which are singletons. Sequenced here: CD8+ T cells sorted from blood, sampled at week 0. These receptors were collected from a human donor with alopecia areata. The CDR3 runs from the conserved cysteine through the conserved F or W. The D gene is left open where the match is weak. Size tells how often a clone was seen (once, few, many) or the class of an expanded clone, and some rows leave it out.

V	size	J	D	DNA	CDR3
TRBV6-6	NA	TRBJ2-7	TRBD2	TGTGCCAGCGGACGACTAGCAACCGACGAGCAGTACTTC	CASGRLATDEQYF
TRBV6-4	NA	TRBJ2-1	NA	TGTGCCAGCAGTTTATCGGGGGACAACTCCTACAATGAGCAGTTCTTC	CASSLSGDNSYNEQFF
TRBV7-3	NA	TRBJ2-1	TRBD2	TGTGCCAGCAGCCAGCCTTTTAGCGGGGGGCCGCCTAATGAGCAGTTCTTC	CASSQPFSGGPPNEQFF
TRBV5-1	NA	TRBJ2-1	NA	TGCGCCAGCAGCGTAGCGGTCTCCTCCTACAATGAGCAGTTCTTC	CASSVAVSSYNEQFF
TRBV4-1	NA	TRBJ2-5	NA	TGCGCCAGCAGCATGGTTTCGGGCTCGGAGACCCAGTACTTC	CASSMVSGSETQYF
TRBV4-1	NA	TRBJ2-3	NA	TGCGCCAGCAGCCAAGATAGGACCCCGGGAGATACGCAGTATTTT	CASSQDRTPGDTQYF
TRBV9	NA	TRBJ2-1	TRBD2	TGTGCCAGCAGCGTAGTGAGTAGCGGGAAGTACAATGAGCAGTTCTTC	CASSVVSSGKYNEQFF
TRBV19	NA	TRBJ2-1	TRBD2	TGTGCCAGTAGTCCATTGGCCAGGACTAGCGGGACAACTTCCTACAATGAGCAGTTCTTC	CASSPLARTSGTTSYNEQFF
TRBV4-1	NA	TRBJ2-1	TRBD1	TGCGCCAGCAGCCAAGGGGACAGTTACAATGAGCAGTTCTTC	CASSQGDSYNEQFF
TRBV4-2	NA	TRBJ2-1	NA	TGTGCCAGCAGCCCAAGGCTCGAGGGCCGGGATGAGCAGTTCTTC	CASSPRLEGRDEQFF
TRBV4-1	NA	TRBJ2-7	NA	TGCGCCAGCAGCCAAGGGTTAGGGTCCGAGCAGTACTTC	CASSQGLGSEQYF
TRBV6-4	NA	TRBJ2-1	NA	TGTGCCAGCAGGTCTGGCAATGAGCAGTTCTTC	CASRSGNEQFF
TRBV10-3	NA	TRBJ2-1	TRBD2	TGTGCCATCAGTATAGCGGGAGCGCCCTACAATGAGCAGTTCTTC	CAISIAGAPYNEQFF
TRBV4-1	NA	TRBJ2-7	NA	TGCGCCAGCATGTCGGACTCCTACGAGCAGTACTTC	CASMSDSYEQYF
TRBV7-9	NA	TRBJ2-3	NA	TGTGCCAGCGGAAACCGGGCCGAGGTTACAGATACGCAGTATTTT	CASGNRAEVTDTQYF
TRBV10-2	NA	TRBJ2-2	NA	TGCGCCAGCAGCCGGACACAGGGTCCCACCGGGGAGCTGTTTTTT	CASSRTQGPTGELFF
TRBV7-2	once	TRBJ2-3	NA	TGTGCCAGCAGCTTTGGGTTCCCAGATACGCAGTATTTT	CASSFGFPDTQYF
TRBV5-1	NA	TRBJ1-2	TRBD1	TGCGCCAGCAGCGTGGGACAGGGGAACCATGGCTACACCTTC	CASSVGQGNHGYTF
TRBV5-4	NA	TRBJ2-1	NA	TGTGCCAGCAGCCCAGACTCCTACAATGAGCAGTTCTTC	CASSPDSYNEQFF
TRBV30	NA	TRBJ2-2	TRBD2	TGTGCCTGGAACCTAGCGGGGGGCGAGGAGCTGTTTTTT	CAWNLAGGEELFF
TRBV2	once	TRBJ2-1	NA	TGTGCCAGCAGCGCATTAGAGACTATCCCTTACAATGAGCAGTTCTTC	CASSALETIPYNEQFF
TRBV5-6	NA	TRBJ2-7	TRBD1	TGTGCCAGCAGCTCTACCCGACAGGGGCCTTGGTACGAGCAGTACTTC	CASSSTRQGPWYEQYF
TRBV13	NA	TRBJ2-7	TRBD2	TGTGCCAGCAGCCTGACTAGCGGGCAAACCTACGAGCAGTACTTC	CASSLTSGQTYEQYF
TRBV30	NA	TRBJ2-2	NA	TGTGCCTGGAGGGAAATACTCGACAGACCCAACACCGGGGAGCTGTTTTTT	CAWREILDRPNTGELFF
TRBV5-1	once	TRBJ2-3	NA	TGCGCCAGCAGCCCCCTGGGGATCACAGATACGCAGTATTTT	CASSPLGITDTQYF
TRBV7-8	NA	TRBJ2-2	NA	TGTGCCAGCAGCCCCGACACAGGGACCGGGGAGCTGTTTTTT	CASSPDTGTGELFF
TRBV4-1	once	TRBJ2-3	TRBD2	TGCGCCAGCAGCCAAGATTCCCTGCGGGGGACAGATACGCAGTATTTT	CASSQDSLRGTDTQYF
TRBV25-1	NA	TRBJ2-5	TRBD1	TGTGCCAGCAGTGAGGACAGGGGAAAGACCCAGTACTTC	CASSEDRGKTQYF
TRBV5-4	NA	TRBJ2-3	NA	TGTGCCAGCTTAGACCGGGGCGGCACAGATACGCAGTATTTT	CASLDRGGTDTQYF
TRBV7-8	NA	TRBJ2-1	TRBD2	TGTGCCAGCAGCTTAAGGGCTAGCGGGGGTCCAAGGTACAATGAGCAGTTCTTC	CASSLRASGGPRYNEQFF
TRBV29-1	NA	TRBJ2-4	NA	TGCAGCGTTTTCAGGGGCCGGGAGGACATTCAGTACTTC	CSVFRGREDIQYF
TRBV6-5	NA	TRBJ1-4	NA	TGTGCCAGCAGTTACTCGGACCCGAGGGCTAATGAAAAACTGTTTTTT	CASSYSDPRANEKLFF
TRBV6-6	NA	TRBJ1-1	NA	TGTGCCAGCAGTTACCCTTTCGTTAATTCTAACACTGAAGCTTTCTTT	CASSYPFVNSNTEAFF
TRBV30	NA	TRBJ1-2	NA	TGTGCCTGGAGGGCCGTAAGAAACTATGGCTACACCTTC	CAWRAVRNYGYTF
TRBV7-9	NA	TRBJ2-1	NA	TGTGCCAGCAGCTTAGCAGGGGAAGATGAGCAGTTCTTC	CASSLAGEDEQFF
TRBV7-2	few	TRBJ2-3	TRBD1	TGTGCCAGCAGCCCAGGTTGGACAGGGGGAGCAGATACGCAGTATTTT	CASSPGWTGGADTQYF
TRBV2	once	TRBJ2-1	NA	TGTGCCAGCAGTGGGAATGAGCAGTTCTTC	CASSGNEQFF
TRBV7-9	NA	TRBJ2-7	NA	TGTGCCAGCAGCTTACACACCTACGAGCAGTACTTC	CASSLHTYEQYF
TRBV29-1	NA	TRBJ2-7	NA	TGCAGCGTTGAACAAGGCGCCTACGAGCAGTACTTC	CSVEQGAYEQYF
TRBV7-6	NA	TRBJ2-3	NA	TGTGCCAGCAGCTTCGAAAGGGGCACAGATACGCAGTATTTT	CASSFERGTDTQYF
TRBV28	NA	TRBJ2-1	NA	TGTGCCAGCAGTTTACTCTGGAGCTCCTACAATGAGCAGTTCTTC	CASSLLWSSYNEQFF
TRBV19	NA	TRBJ1-5	NA	TGTGCCGGTTCTGCTCGTAGCAATCAGCCCCAGCATTTT	CAGSARSNQPQHF